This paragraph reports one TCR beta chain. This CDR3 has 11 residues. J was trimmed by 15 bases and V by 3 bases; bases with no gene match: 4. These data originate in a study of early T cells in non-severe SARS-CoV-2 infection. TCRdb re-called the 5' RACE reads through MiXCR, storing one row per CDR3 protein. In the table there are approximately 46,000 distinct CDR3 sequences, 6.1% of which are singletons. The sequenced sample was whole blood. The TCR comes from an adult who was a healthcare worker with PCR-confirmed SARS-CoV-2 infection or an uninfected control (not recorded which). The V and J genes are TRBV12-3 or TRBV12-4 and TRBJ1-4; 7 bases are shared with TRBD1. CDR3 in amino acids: CASSFRDRLFF. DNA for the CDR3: TGTGCCAGCAGTTTCCGGGACAGATTGTTTTTT.